This T cell receptor (beta chain) was recorded in a study of shared clonotypes between healthy human individuals. Assay used: immunoSEQ multiplex PCR; TCRdb lists only in-frame clones, some missing. The sample holds 1.6 million or so clones, approximately 97% seen once. V dropped 6 bases and J dropped 3; count of bases not matched to a gene: 10. CDR1 is MNHEY and CDR2 is SMNVEV in the germline V gene (reference sequence). The CDR3 is 15 residues long. The source is a man aged 30 to 45 in good health. This rearrangement joins TRBV27 to TRBJ1-1; 7 bases align to TRBD1. The sequenced material came from naive CD4+ T cells sorted from blood. Regarding subset: CD45RA+ positively selected. The DNA for the CDR3 is TGTGCCAGCAGAAAACAGGGGAGGGGGGACACTGAAGCTTTCTTT. Encoded protein: CASRKQGRGDTEAFF.